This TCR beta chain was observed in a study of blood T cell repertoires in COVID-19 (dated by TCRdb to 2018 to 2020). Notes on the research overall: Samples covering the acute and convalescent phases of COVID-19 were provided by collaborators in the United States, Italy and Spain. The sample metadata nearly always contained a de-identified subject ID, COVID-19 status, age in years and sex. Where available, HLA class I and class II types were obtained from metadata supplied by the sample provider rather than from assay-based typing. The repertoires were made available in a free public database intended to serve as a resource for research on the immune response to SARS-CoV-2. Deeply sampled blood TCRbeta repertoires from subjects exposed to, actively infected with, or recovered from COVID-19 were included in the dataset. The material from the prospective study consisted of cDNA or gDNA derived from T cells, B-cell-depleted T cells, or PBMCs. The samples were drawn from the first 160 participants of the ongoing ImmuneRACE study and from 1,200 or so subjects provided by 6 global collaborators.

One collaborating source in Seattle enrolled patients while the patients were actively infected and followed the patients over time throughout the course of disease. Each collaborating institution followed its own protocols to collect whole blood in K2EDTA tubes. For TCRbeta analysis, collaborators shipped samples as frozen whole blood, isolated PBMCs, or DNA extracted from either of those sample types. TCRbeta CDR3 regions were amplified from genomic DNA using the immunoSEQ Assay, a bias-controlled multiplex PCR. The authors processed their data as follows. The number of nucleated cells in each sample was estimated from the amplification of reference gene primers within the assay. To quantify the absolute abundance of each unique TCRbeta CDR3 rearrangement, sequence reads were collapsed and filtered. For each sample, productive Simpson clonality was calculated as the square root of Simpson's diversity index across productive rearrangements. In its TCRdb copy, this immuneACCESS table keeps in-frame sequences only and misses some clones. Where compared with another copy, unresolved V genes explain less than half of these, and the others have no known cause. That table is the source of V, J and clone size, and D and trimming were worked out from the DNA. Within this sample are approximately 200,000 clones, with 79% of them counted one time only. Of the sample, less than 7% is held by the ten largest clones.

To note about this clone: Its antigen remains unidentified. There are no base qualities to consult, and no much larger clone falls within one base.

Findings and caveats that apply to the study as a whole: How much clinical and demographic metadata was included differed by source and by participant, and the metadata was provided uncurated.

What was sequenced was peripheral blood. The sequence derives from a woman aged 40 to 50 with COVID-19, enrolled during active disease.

The nucleotides are TGCGCCAGCAGCCAAGATCTAACAGGGCCCTACTCTGGGGCCAACGTCCTGACTTTC. Its translation reads: CASSQDLTGPYSGANVLTF. The rearranged segments are TRBV4-1 and TRBJ2-6; TRBD1 could be the D gene, as 6 bases match. The CDR3 contains 19 residues, cysteine and phenylalanine counted. This entry keeps only the CDR3 DNA: 57 bases, framed from base 1. CDR1 and CDR2, per the germline V gene, are MGHRA and YSYEKL. Between the V and J ends, shortened by 0 bases and 0 bases respectively, the junction contains 15 bases.